This entry lists 8 T cell receptor beta chains sequenced from one sample in a study of CD8 T cells in Susac syndrome. An input of roughly 0.5 to 1 ug of RNA was subjected to reverse transcription using random hexamers. TCRdb called the immunoSEQ multiplex PCR reads again in MiXCR, with one record for every CDR3 protein. Of around 200,000 distinct CDR3 sequences in the sample, 85% to 95% were seen once. Input material: CD4+ T cells from PBMCs. The receptors here all came from a human donor in good health.

The V and J genes are TRBV3-1 and TRBJ1-1; D remains unclear. This CDR3 comprises 14 residues. The germline V gene has CDR1 LGHDT and CDR2 YNNKEL (reference sequence). Deletions cut 0 bases from V and 0 bases from J, with 5 bases between. CDR3 coding DNA: TGTGCCAGCAGCCAAGAGGTTATGAACACTGAAGCTTTCTTT. Residues: CASSQEVMNTEAFF.

The rearrangement links TRBV15 to TRBJ1-2, with no clear D. V was shortened by 4 bases and J by 2 bases, with 8 bases between the two germline ends. The CDR3 spans 13 residues. CDR1 is LNHNV, CDR2 YYDKDF, per germline (reference sequence). CDR3 in amino acids: CATSNDYNYGYTF. The DNA of the CDR3 is TGTGCCACCAGCAACGATTACAACTATGGCTACACCTTC.

The CDR3 nucleotides are TGTGCCAGCAGCAGCGGACAGGCCGACTCTAACTATGGCTACACCTTC. As protein: CASSSGQADSNYGYTF. The chain links TRBV5-6 to TRBJ1-2; 7 bases match TRBD1. Trimming took 4 bases from V and 0 from J; bases not matched to a gene: 9. Per germline, CDR1 SGHDT and CDR2 YYEEEE. The CDR3 is 16 residues long.

The gene calls are TRBV20-1 and TRBJ1-1; 8 positions match TRBD1. The CDR3 covers 14 residues. Unmatched junction bases numbered 9, after V lost 3 bases and J lost 6 bases. Germline CDR1 and CDR2: DFQATT and SNEGSKA (reference sequence). This chain's CDR3 is CSARGYGQGAEAFF. In nucleotides, the CDR3 is TGCAGTGCTAGGGGATACGGACAGGGTGCTGAAGCTTTCTTT.

The chain is built from TRBV7-3 and TRBJ2-1; TRBD2 aligns across 13 bases. V was pared by 6 bases and J by 6 bases, with 5 bases of the junction left unmatched. CDR1 and CDR2 (germline): SGHTA, FQGTGA. This CDR3 region has 15 residues. CDR3 bases: TGTGCCAGCAGTAGGACTAGCGGGAGTGCCAATGAGCAGTTCTTC. Translation gives CASSRTSGSANEQFF.

The rearrangement uses TRBV29-1 and TRBJ2-3; D gene ambiguous. The germline CDR1 and CDR2 sequences are SQVTM and ANQGSEA. The CDR3 totals 12 residues. Trimming shortened V by 5 bases and J by 2 bases, and 8 bases separated the two germline ends. In DNA, the CDR3 is TGCAGCGTTCTTTACTCCACAGATACGCAGTATTTT. This translates into CSVLYSTDTQYF.

This clonotype was detected once. Here the CDR3 reads CASSQIAGDGGEQYF. The CDR3 DNA is TGTGCCAGCAGCCAAATAGCGGGCGACGGAGGGGAGCAGTACTTC. The chain couples TRBV3-1 to TRBJ2-7; 7 nucleotides align to TRBD2. The CDR3 extends over 15 amino acids. Germline V gene data show CDR1 as LGHDT and CDR2 as YNNKEL (reference sequence). Trimming cost V 2 bases and J 7 bases; bases outside gene matches: 11.

This sequence joins TRBV24-1 and TRBJ2-1; TRBD1 matches at 10 bases. The CDR3 sequence is 15 residues long. Germline trimming cut 4 bases from V and 5 bases from J; bases unmatched to any gene: 4. Germline lookup yields CDR1 KGHDR and CDR2 SFDVKD. CDR3 region: CATSESGQGNNEQFF. In nucleotides, the CDR3 is TGTGCCACCAGTGAGTCGGGACAGGGGAACAATGAGCAGTTCTTC.